A selection of T cell receptor beta chains follows, all from one sample in a study of cytomegalovirus exposure and HLA in healthy donors. Here immunoSEQ multiplex PCR was the method, and the copy in TCRdb shows in-frame clones only, minus some. Among some 200,000 clones listed, approximately 11% were seen once. The sequenced sample consisted of PBMCs. The receptors come from a man aged 45-60 years in good health and CMV-seropositive. CDR3s include the opening cysteine and the closing phenylalanine or tryptophan. Fields, in order: V gene, J gene, clone size, D gene, CDR3 protein, CDR3 DNA. D genes are given only for firm matches. A clone size is listed for some rows: how often the clone was seen (once, few, many), or a class if it is expanded.

v_call: TRBV19; j_call: TRBJ2-2; clone_size: NA; d_call: NA; cdr3_aa: CASSVGTTNTGELFF; cdr3_nt: TGTGCCAGTAGTGTCGGGACAACCAACACCGGGGAGCTGTTTTTT
v_call: TRBV2; j_call: TRBJ1-2; clone_size: few; d_call: TRBD1; cdr3_aa: CASSADRGPNYGYTF; cdr3_nt: TGTGCCAGCAGCGCTGACAGGGGACCTAACTATGGCTACACCTTC
v_call: TRBV4-1; j_call: TRBJ2-2; clone_size: few; d_call: NA; cdr3_aa: CASSLQGGNTGELFF; cdr3_nt: TGCGCCAGCAGCCTCCAGGGGGGGAACACCGGGGAGCTGTTTTTT
v_call: TRBV11-1; j_call: TRBJ2-1; clone_size: NA; d_call: TRBD2; cdr3_aa: CASSHWGGVYNEQFF; cdr3_nt: TGTGCCAGCAGCCACTGGGGGGGGGTTTACAATGAGCAGTTCTTC
v_call: TRBV4-3; j_call: TRBJ1-1; clone_size: few; d_call: NA; cdr3_aa: CASSQDPRVPGAFF; cdr3_nt: TGCGCCAGCAGCCAAGATCCACGGGTCCCGGGGGCTTTCTTT
v_call: TRBV19; j_call: TRBJ1-5; clone_size: NA; d_call: TRBD1; cdr3_aa: CASRAIRDSSNQPQHF; cdr3_nt: TGTGCCAGTAGAGCGATCCGGGACAGCAGCAATCAGCCCCAGCATTTT
v_call: TRBV11-3; j_call: TRBJ1-1; clone_size: few; d_call: NA; cdr3_aa: CASSLGAMNTEAFF; cdr3_nt: TGTGCCAGCAGCTTGGGGGCCATGAACACTGAAGCTTTCTTT
v_call: TRBV5-1; j_call: TRBJ2-3; clone_size: few; d_call: NA; cdr3_aa: CASSLAVQTPDTQYF; cdr3_nt: TGCGCCAGCAGCTTGGCTGTACAGACCCCAGATACGCAGTATTTT
v_call: TRBV6-1; j_call: TRBJ1-5; clone_size: NA; d_call: NA; cdr3_aa: CASREPRKRHQPQHF; cdr3_nt: TGTGCCAGCAGGGAGCCAAGGAAAAGGCATCAGCCCCAGCATTTT
v_call: TRBV12-2; j_call: TRBJ1-2; clone_size: NA; d_call: NA; cdr3_aa: CASRLDETPENYGYTF; cdr3_nt: TGTGCAAGTCGCTTAGATGAGACACCCGAGAACTATGGCTACACCTTC
v_call: TRBV28; j_call: TRBJ1-4; clone_size: few; d_call: NA; cdr3_aa: CASSSPAGGKLFF; cdr3_nt: TGTGCCAGCAGTTCCCCCGCGGGAGGAAAACTGTTTTTT
v_call: TRBV5-1; j_call: TRBJ1-3; clone_size: NA; d_call: NA; cdr3_aa: CASSLAQGSGNTIYF; cdr3_nt: TGCGCCAGCAGCTTGGCTCAGGGCTCTGGAAACACCATATATTTT
v_call: TRBV10-2; j_call: TRBJ2-5; clone_size: few; d_call: TRBD2; cdr3_aa: CASSDGLAKTQYF; cdr3_nt: TGCGCCAGCAGTGATGGACTAGCGAAGACCCAGTACTTC
v_call: TRBV11-1; j_call: TRBJ2-7; clone_size: NA; d_call: TRBD2; cdr3_aa: CASSLRVAGAIYEQYF; cdr3_nt: TGTGCCAGCAGCTTACGCGTAGCGGGGGCGATCTACGAGCAGTACTTC
v_call: TRBV6-5; j_call: TRBJ1-1; clone_size: few; d_call: NA; cdr3_aa: CASSSGTFQYGTEAFF; cdr3_nt: TGTGCCAGCAGTTCAGGGACTTTTCAATATGGCACTGAAGCTTTCTTT
v_call: TRBV9; j_call: TRBJ1-6; clone_size: NA; d_call: TRBD1; cdr3_aa: CASSDRGSYNSPLHF; cdr3_nt: TGTGCCAGCAGTGACAGGGGGTCCTATAATTCACCCCTCCACTTT
v_call: TRBV9; j_call: TRBJ2-3; clone_size: NA; d_call: TRBD2; cdr3_aa: CASSGSGGGSTDTQYF; cdr3_nt: TGTGCCAGCAGCGGAAGCGGGGGGGGGAGCACAGATACGCAGTATTTT
v_call: TRBV6-5; j_call: TRBJ1-1; clone_size: few; d_call: NA; cdr3_aa: CASSPHKTEAFF; cdr3_nt: TGTGCCAGCAGTCCACACAAAACTGAAGCTTTCTTT
v_call: TRBV5-4; j_call: TRBJ1-2; clone_size: few; d_call: NA; cdr3_aa: CASSLDGFFYGYTF; cdr3_nt: TGTGCCAGCAGCTTGGACGGTTTTTTCTATGGCTACACCTTC
v_call: TRBV5-1; j_call: TRBJ2-5; clone_size: few; d_call: NA; cdr3_aa: CASSLSGAGETQYF; cdr3_nt: TGCGCCAGCAGCTTGTCTGGGGCAGGAGAGACCCAGTACTTC
v_call: TRBV5-6; j_call: TRBJ1-3; clone_size: few; d_call: TRBD1; cdr3_aa: CASSLGQGYGDTIYF; cdr3_nt: TGTGCCAGCAGCTTGGGACAGGGTTACGGGGACACCATATATTTT
v_call: TRBV5-1; j_call: TRBJ2-5; clone_size: NA; d_call: NA; cdr3_aa: CASRIGGPGETQYF; cdr3_nt: TGCGCCAGCAGAATTGGGGGCCCAGGAGAGACCCAGTACTTC
v_call: TRBV9; j_call: TRBJ2-1; clone_size: few; d_call: NA; cdr3_aa: CASSVGAQLTYNEQFF; cdr3_nt: TGTGCCAGCAGCGTAGGGGCCCAACTTACTTACAATGAGCAGTTCTTC
v_call: TRBV5-4; j_call: TRBJ1-2; clone_size: few; d_call: TRBD1; cdr3_aa: CASSPFEGAGYGYTF; cdr3_nt: TGTGCCAGCAGCCCCTTTGAGGGGGCAGGATATGGCTACACCTTC
v_call: TRBV7-2; j_call: TRBJ1-5; clone_size: NA; d_call: TRBD1; cdr3_aa: CASSLDRDQPQHF; cdr3_nt: TGTGCCAGCAGCTTGGACAGGGATCAGCCCCAGCATTTT
v_call: TRBV5-4; j_call: TRBJ1-4; clone_size: few; d_call: NA; cdr3_aa: CASSLGTDNEKLFF; cdr3_nt: TGTGCCAGCAGCTTGGGGACAGATAATGAAAAACTGTTTTTT
v_call: TRBV5-1; j_call: TRBJ2-3; clone_size: few; d_call: TRBD2; cdr3_aa: CASSLSSAGGADTQYF; cdr3_nt: TGCGCCAGCAGCCTAAGTAGTGCGGGGGGGGCAGATACGCAGTATTTT